The TCR beta chain described here comes from a study of response to subunit inactivated influenza vaccine. General observations from the study: After each seasonal influenza vaccination, few new T cells are recruited, the authors suggested.

This clonotype was counted between two and nine times. No antigen is known for it. MiXCR was run by TCRdb on the RT-PCR reads, yielding one entry per CDR3 protein. The table includes fewer than 800,000 distinct CDR3 sequences, less than 20% detected once. This CDR3 has 14 amino acids. V gave up 4 bases and J gave up 1 base, with 7 bases separating them. Germline assignment: CDR1 SNHLY and CDR2 FYNNEI. This sequence originates from a man aged 50 or older who received an inactivated influenza vaccine. This chain uses TRBV2 with TRBJ2-2, with D maybe TRBD1 (5 bases). This material consisted of PBMCs from blood, taken roughly 13 days after vaccination. This CDR3 reads CASSVDRNTGELFF. In DNA form, the CDR3 reads TGTGCCAGCAGTGTTGACAGGAACACCGGGGAGCTGTTTTTT.